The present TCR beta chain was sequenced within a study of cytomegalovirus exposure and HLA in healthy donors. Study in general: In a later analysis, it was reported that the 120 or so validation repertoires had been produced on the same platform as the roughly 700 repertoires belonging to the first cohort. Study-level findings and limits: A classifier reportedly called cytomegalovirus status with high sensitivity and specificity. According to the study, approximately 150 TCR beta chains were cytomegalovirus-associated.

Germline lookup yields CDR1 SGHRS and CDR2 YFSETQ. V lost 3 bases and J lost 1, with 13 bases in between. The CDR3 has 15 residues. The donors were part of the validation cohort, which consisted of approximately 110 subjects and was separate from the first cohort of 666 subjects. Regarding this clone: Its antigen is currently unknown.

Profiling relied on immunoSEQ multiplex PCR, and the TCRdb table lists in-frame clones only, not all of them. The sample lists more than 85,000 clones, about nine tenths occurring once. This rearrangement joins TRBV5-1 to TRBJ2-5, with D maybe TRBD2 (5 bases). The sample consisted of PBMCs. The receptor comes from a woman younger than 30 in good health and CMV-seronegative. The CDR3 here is CASSSSSFLQETQYF. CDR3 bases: TGCGCCAGCAGCTCGTCTAGCTTCCTCCAAGAGACCCAGTACTTC.